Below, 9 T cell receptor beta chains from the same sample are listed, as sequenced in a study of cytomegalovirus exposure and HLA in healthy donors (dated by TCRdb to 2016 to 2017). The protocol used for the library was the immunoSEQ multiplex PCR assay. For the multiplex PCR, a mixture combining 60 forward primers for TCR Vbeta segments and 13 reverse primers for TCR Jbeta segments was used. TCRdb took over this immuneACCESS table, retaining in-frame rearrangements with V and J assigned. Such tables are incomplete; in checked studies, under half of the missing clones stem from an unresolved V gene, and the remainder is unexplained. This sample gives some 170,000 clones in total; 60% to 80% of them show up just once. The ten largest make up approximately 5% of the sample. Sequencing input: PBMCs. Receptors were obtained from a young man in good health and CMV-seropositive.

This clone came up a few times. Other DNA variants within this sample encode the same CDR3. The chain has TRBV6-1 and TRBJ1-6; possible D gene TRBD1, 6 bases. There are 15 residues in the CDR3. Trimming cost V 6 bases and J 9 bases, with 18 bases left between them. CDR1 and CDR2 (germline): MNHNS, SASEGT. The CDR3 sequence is CASSPGGAQSSPLHF. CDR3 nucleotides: TGTGCCAGCAGCCCGGGGGGGGCGCAGAGTTCACCCCTCCACTTT.

CDR3 residues: CASSEGKAGGRIDTQYF. The CDR3 nucleotides are TGTGCCAGCAGTGAGGGAAAAGCGGGGGGACGGATAGATACGCAGTATTTT. The J gene is TRBJ2-3, the V gene TRBV2; 9 bases agree with TRBD2. The ends lost 3 bases at V and 5 bases at J; junction bases unmatched: 12. This CDR3 has 17 amino acids. In germline, CDR1 is SNHLY, CDR2 FYNNEI.

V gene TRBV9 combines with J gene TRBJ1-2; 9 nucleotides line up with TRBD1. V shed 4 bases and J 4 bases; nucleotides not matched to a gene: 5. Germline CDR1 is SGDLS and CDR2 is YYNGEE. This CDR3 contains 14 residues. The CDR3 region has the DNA TGTGCCAGCAGCCCTACAGGGGGCGGCTATGGCTACACCTTC. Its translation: CASSPTGGGYGYTF.

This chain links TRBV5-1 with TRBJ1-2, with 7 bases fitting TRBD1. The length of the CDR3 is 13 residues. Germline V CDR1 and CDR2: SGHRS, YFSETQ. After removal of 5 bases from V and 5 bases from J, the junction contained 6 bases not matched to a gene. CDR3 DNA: TGCGCCAGCAGATCCCCACAGGGGTATGGCTACACCTTC. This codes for CASRSPQGYGYTF.

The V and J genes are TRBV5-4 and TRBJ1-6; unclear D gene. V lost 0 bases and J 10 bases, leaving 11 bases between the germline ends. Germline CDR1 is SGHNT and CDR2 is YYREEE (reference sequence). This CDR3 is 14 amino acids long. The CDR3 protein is CASSLDSGLSPLHF. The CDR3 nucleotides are TGTGCCAGCAGCTTGGACAGTGGCCTCTCACCCCTCCACTTT.

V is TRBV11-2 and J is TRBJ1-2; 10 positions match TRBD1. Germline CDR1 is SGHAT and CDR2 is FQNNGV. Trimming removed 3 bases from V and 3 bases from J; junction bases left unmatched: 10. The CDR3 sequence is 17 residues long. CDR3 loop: CASSLGTGASPDYGYTF. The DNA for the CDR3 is TGTGCCAGCAGCTTGGGGACAGGGGCGTCCCCTGACTATGGCTACACCTTC. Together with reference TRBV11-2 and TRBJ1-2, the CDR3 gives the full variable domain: EAGVAQSPRYKIIEKRQSVAFWCNPISGHATLYWYQQILGQGPKLLIQFQNNGVVDDSQLPKDRFSAERLKGVDSTLKIQPAKLEDSAVYLCASSLGTGASPDYGYTFGSGTRLTVV.

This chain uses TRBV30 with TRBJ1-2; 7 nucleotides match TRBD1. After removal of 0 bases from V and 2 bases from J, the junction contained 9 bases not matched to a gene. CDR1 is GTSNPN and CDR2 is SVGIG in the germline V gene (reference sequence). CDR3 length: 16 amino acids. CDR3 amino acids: CAWSVRRQGDNYGYTF. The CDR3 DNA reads TGTGCCTGGAGTGTACGGAGACAGGGCGACAACTATGGCTACACCTTC.

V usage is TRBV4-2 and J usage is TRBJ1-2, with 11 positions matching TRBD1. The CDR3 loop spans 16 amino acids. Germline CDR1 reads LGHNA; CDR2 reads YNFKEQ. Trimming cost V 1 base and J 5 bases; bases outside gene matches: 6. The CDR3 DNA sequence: TGTGCCAGCAGCCAAGCCGCCGGGACAGGGGGGTATGGCTACACCTTC. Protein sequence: CASSQAAGTGGYGYTF.

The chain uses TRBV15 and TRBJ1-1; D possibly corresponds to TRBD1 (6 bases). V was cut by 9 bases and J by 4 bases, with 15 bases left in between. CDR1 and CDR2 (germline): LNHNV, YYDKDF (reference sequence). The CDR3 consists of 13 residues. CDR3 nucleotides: TGTGCCACTCAGGGGACCCAAGGCACTGAAGCTTTCTTT. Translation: CATQGTQGTEAFF.